This T cell receptor beta chain came from a study of T cell responses to AZD1222 COVID-19 vaccine. Assay used: immunoSEQ multiplex PCR; TCRdb lists only in-frame clones, some missing. The sample carries about 130,000 clones, around nine tenths recorded once. Trimming took 8 bases from V and 5 from J, leaving 21 bases between them. The CDR3 has 15 residues. The V gene's germline CDR1 is MDHEN and CDR2 SYDVKM. Study conclusions and caveats: There were vaccine-associated CD4 TCRs across spike, dominant at 160-218 and 743-854. Elevations in Spike-specific TCR breadth and depth followed administration of two AZD1222 doses.

A remark on this clone: Its specificity is unknown.

Here the sequenced sample was peripheral blood, taken on day 0 of AZD1222 vaccination. This chain links TRBV28 with TRBJ1-1; tentative D call: TRBD1 (6 bases). The receptor's source is an adult in good health. CDR3 nucleotides: TGTGCCAGCCGCTCTGAGGGCAGGGGAGTGACTGAAGCTTTCTTT. Protein sequence: CASRSEGRGVTEAFF.